This TCR beta chain was found in a study of T cell responses to AZD1222 COVID-19 vaccine. Second-dose intervals of approximately 4 or approximately 12 weeks were pooled. Libraries were prepared by immunoSEQ multiplex PCR; TCRdb keeps only in-frame clonotypes and omits some of them. Among about 77,000 clones listed, more than 85% were seen once. CDR3 length equals 15 residues. From germline, CDR1 is LGHDT and CDR2 YNNKEL (reference sequence). V lost 2 bases and J lost 8, with 18 bases in between. Sequenced material: peripheral blood, taken 28 days after the second AZD1222 dose. This receptor was identified in an adult who received the AZD1222 COVID-19 vaccine. The genes are TRBV3-1 (or the pseudogene TRBV3-2) and TRBJ2-5, with D possibly being TRBD2 (6 bases). CDR3 protein: CASSQLRDSLATQYF. As DNA, the CDR3 is TGTGCCAGCAGCCAACTGAGGGACTCCCTCGCCACCCAGTACTTC.